This T cell receptor (beta chain) was obtained from a study of T cell repertoires in aging, cancer and after chemotherapy. At the level of the study: Six age groups, ranging from 30 or younger to 70 or older, included the donors. Around 10 million TCR reads were in the whole dataset.

A mixed TRB-A/B primer pool amplified rearranged TRB by multiplex touch-down PCR. MiXCR, run by TCRdb on the multiplex PCR reads, gives a single entry per CDR3 protein. The sample contains a few thousand distinct CDR3 sequences, 20% to 30% of which appear only once. V shed 5 bases and J 2 bases; nucleotides not matched to a gene: 6. This CDR3 contains 16 residues. Germline CDR1 and CDR2: MNHNY and SVGAGI (reference sequence). Amplification of TCR beta used genomic DNA extracted from peripheral blood. This clonotype counts as medium-sized. What it binds is not known. Findings and limits, study-wide: Age-matched healthy donors had significantly more diverse, less clonal blood TCR repertoires than untreated cancer patients. In each cancer cohort, median generation probability increased across chemotherapy, suggesting thymic output rebounded.

The clonotype comes from a human donor with a solid tumor. The rearrangement links TRBV6-6 to TRBJ1-3; TRBD1 matches at 10 bases. The sample was blood. This CDR3 is CASSGQGVGTGNTIYF. The CDR3 region has the DNA TGTGCCAGCAGTGGACAGGGGGTTGGTACTGGAAACACCATATATTTT.